The 19 T cell receptor beta chains below come from one sample, sequenced in a study of T cell responses to AZD1222 COVID-19 vaccine. Profiled with immunoSEQ multiplex PCR; TCRdb holds only in-frame clones, not every one. This table has roughly 170,000 clones, about 86% appearing once. Source: peripheral blood, taken on day 0 of AZD1222 vaccination. The source of these receptors is an adult in good health.

V gene TRBV11-3 combines with J gene TRBJ2-2, with 10 positions matching TRBD1. Unmatched junction bases numbered 8, after V lost 5 bases and J lost 8 bases. Germline V gives CDR1 SGHNT, CDR2 YENEEA. The CDR3 covers 15 residues. In nucleotides, the CDR3 is TGTGCCAGCAGCGCACGAGACAGGGGGCAAGGGGAGCTGTTTTTT. It codes for CASSARDRGQGELFF.

This sequence joins TRBV10-3 and TRBJ2-1, with 7 positions matching TRBD1. Trimming removed 10 bases from V and 2 bases from J; junction bases left unmatched: 8. The CDR3 runs 14 residues. CDR1 and CDR2 from the germline V gene are ENHRY and SYGVKD. The CDR3 loop is CATYPGQTYNEQFF. CDR3 DNA sequence: TGTGCCACCTATCCGGGACAGACCTACAATGAGCAGTTCTTC.

The J gene is TRBJ1-2, the V gene TRBV29-1; no clear D. The CDR3 is 10 residues long. The V end lost 0 bases, the J end lost 8 bases, and 4 bases lay between the germline ends. From germline, CDR1 is SQVTM and CDR2 ANQGSEA. Here the CDR3 reads CSVEERGYTF. The CDR3 nucleotides read TGCAGCGTTGAAGAAAGGGGCTACACCTTC.

CDR3 loop: CASSEVDWSSYNEQFF. The CDR3 DNA sequence: TGTGCCAGCAGTGAAGTGGACTGGAGCTCCTACAATGAGCAGTTCTTC. This rearrangement joins TRBV6-1 to TRBJ2-1; tentatively, D is TRBD2 (5 bases). V lost 1 base and J lost 0, with 10 bases in between. Germline V gene data show CDR1 as MNHNS and CDR2 as SASEGT. CDR3 length: 16 amino acids.

The rearrangement links TRBV6-5 to TRBJ2-3; 11 nucleotides agree with TRBD2. The CDR3 contains 14 residues. Unmatched junction bases numbered 0, after V lost 4 bases and J lost 3 bases. The germline CDR1 and CDR2 sequences are MNHEY and SVGAGI. The CDR3 DNA reads as TGTGCCAGCAGTTGGACTAGCGGGACAGATACGCAGTATTTT. Its translation is CASSWTSGTDTQYF.

The V and J genes are TRBV3-1 (or the pseudogene TRBV3-2) and TRBJ2-1; TRBD2 matches at 10 bases. Germline-derived CDR1 and CDR2 are LGHDT and YNNKEL (reference sequence). The V gene end was trimmed by 5 bases and the J gene end by 3 bases; junction bases not matched to a gene: 1. The CDR3 covers 14 residues. The CDR3 sequence: CASSLAGGYNEQFF. The CDR3 nucleotides read TGTGCCAGCAGCTTAGCGGGGGGCTACAATGAGCAGTTCTTC.

The chain carries TRBV5-1 and TRBJ2-1; 9 bases are shared with TRBD2. Germline values: CDR1 SGHRS, CDR2 YFSETQ. This CDR3 is 16 amino acids long. Trimming cost V 0 bases and J 5 bases; bases outside gene matches: 6. The CDR3 sequence: CASSLVGGGADNEQFF. The DNA of the CDR3 is TGCGCCAGCAGCTTGGTAGGCGGGGGGGCCGACAATGAGCAGTTCTTC.

The chain has TRBV9 and TRBJ1-2, with 7 positions matching TRBD1. Germline assignment: CDR1 SGDLS and CDR2 YYNGEE. The J segment lost 3 bases and the V segment lost 3 bases, leaving 8 bases of the junction unmatched. This CDR3 spans 15 amino acids. CDR3 nucleotide sequence: TGTGCCAGCAGCGCACGGGACAGACCCGACTATGGCTACACCTTC. Residues: CASSARDRPDYGYTF.

In its sample, this clone was seen once. The rearrangement links TRBV5-1 to TRBJ1-5; 9 nucleotides agree with TRBD1. With 4 bases clipped from V and 3 bases from J, the junction kept 5 bases outside the gene matches. Looked up from germline, CDR1 is SGHRS and CDR2 is YFSETQ. The CDR3 runs to 15 residues. The CDR3 region has the DNA TGCGCCAGCAGCCTGGGACAGGGCCTCAATCAGCCCCAGCATTTT. Translated: CASSLGQGLNQPQHF.

This rearrangement joins TRBV18 to TRBJ2-1, with 9 bases lining up with TRBD2. The germline gives CDR1 KGHSH, CDR2 LQKENI. The CDR3 is made up of 15 amino acids. V was clipped by 4 bases and J by 7 bases; unmatched bases: 8. The CDR3 DNA reads TGTGCCAGCTCACTAATAGCGGGGGAGGTGAATGAGCAGTTCTTC. This encodes CASSLIAGEVNEQFF.

This clone was observed once. The chain carries TRBV4-2 and TRBJ1-2, with 9 nucleotides matching TRBD1. CDR1 and CDR2 from the germline V gene are LGHNA and YNFKEQ. V was clipped by 0 bases and J by 6 bases; unmatched bases: 11. The CDR3 covers 17 residues. CDR3 in DNA: TGTGCCAGCAGCCAAGAAAGTGGGTACAGGGGGCGGAATGGCTACACCTTC. It translates to CASSQESGYRGRNGYTF.

This chain connects TRBV28 to TRBJ1-5; no clear D gene. V lost 3 bases and J lost 6, with 12 bases in between. The germline gives CDR1 MDHEN, CDR2 SYDVKM. CDR3 length: 14 amino acids. The CDR3 DNA is TGTGCCAGCAGTTTCTCACAGAACTCTCAGCCCCAGCATTTT. As protein: CASSFSQNSQPQHF.

V gene TRBV6-8 combines with J gene TRBJ2-7, with TRBD2 identical over 8 bases. V was pared by 11 bases and J by 2 bases, with 11 bases of the junction left unmatched. The CDR3 totals 14 residues. Looked up from germline, CDR1 is MNHGY and CDR2 is SAAAGT. The CDR3 sequence is CAPVCNGRAYEQYF. The CDR3 nucleotides are TGTGCCCCTGTATGTAACGGGAGGGCCTACGAGCAGTACTTC.

The V and J genes are TRBV29-1 and TRBJ2-7, with D possibly TRBD2 on 5 matching bases. V was trimmed by 7 bases and J by 2 bases, leaving 18 bases between them. Germline V gives CDR1 SQVTM, CDR2 ANQGSEA. The CDR3 totals 14 residues. The CDR3: CSALSAGRTYEQYF. The CDR3 bases are TGCAGCGCGCTTTCGGCGGGCCGAACCTACGAGCAGTACTTC.

V usage is TRBV19 and J usage is TRBJ2-5; 12 bases fit TRBD1. CDR1 and CDR2 from the germline V gene are LNHDA and SQIVND (reference sequence). There are 15 residues in the CDR3. J lost 5 bases, V lost 5 bases, and 6 bases had no gene match. DNA of the CDR3: TGTGCCAGTAGTCCCCCGGGACAGGGGGCGGAGACCCAGTACTTC. It translates to CASSPPGQGAETQYF.

V and J are TRBV7-2 and TRBJ2-3; a weak D match, TRBD1 (5 bases). This CDR3 is 14 amino acids long. Per germline, CDR1 SGHTA and CDR2 FQGNSA. Trimming shortened V by 1 base and J by 6 bases, and 11 bases separated the two germline ends. The CDR3 nucleotides are TGTGCCAGCAGCTTAGTTTTGTCAGGGGATACGCAGTATTTT. It specifies CASSLVLSGDTQYF. Combining the CDR3 with reference TRBV7-2 and TRBJ2-3 gives the whole variable domain GAGVSQSPSNKVTEKGKDVELRCDPISGHTALYWYRQSLGQGLEFLIYFQGNSAPDKSGLPSDRFSAERTGGSVSTLTIQRTQQEDSAVYLCASSLVLSGDTQYFGPGTRLTVL.

The chain links TRBV7-2 to TRBJ1-6; 7 positions match TRBD1. The CDR3 has 17 residues. Germline V gene lookup returns CDR1 SGHTA and CDR2 FQGNSA. The J segment lost 5 bases and the V segment lost 1 base, leaving 8 bases of the junction unmatched. CDR3 in DNA: TGTGCCAGCAGCTTAGTTGAGACAGGGTATCATAATTCACCCCTCCACTTT. Encoded protein: CASSLVETGYHNSPLHF.

The chain uses TRBV9 and TRBJ1-3, with 9 bases lining up with TRBD1. The germline V gene has CDR1 SGDLS and CDR2 YYNGEE. J gave up 4 bases and V 4 bases, and 6 bases lay outside the gene matches. The CDR3 is 15 residues long. The CDR3 region is CASSIDRGNGNTIYF. As DNA, the CDR3 is TGTGCCAGCAGCATCGACAGGGGGAACGGAAACACCATATATTTT.

There are a few counts of this clone. The CDR3: CASSLMGPTDTQYF. In DNA, the CDR3 is TGTGCCAGCAGTCTGATGGGTCCGACAGATACGCAGTATTTT. The J gene is TRBJ2-3, the V gene TRBV27; no clear D. Germline loops: CDR1 MNHEY, CDR2 SMNVEV (reference sequence). CDR3 length: 14 residues. V gave up 5 bases and J gave up 3 bases, with 12 bases separating them.